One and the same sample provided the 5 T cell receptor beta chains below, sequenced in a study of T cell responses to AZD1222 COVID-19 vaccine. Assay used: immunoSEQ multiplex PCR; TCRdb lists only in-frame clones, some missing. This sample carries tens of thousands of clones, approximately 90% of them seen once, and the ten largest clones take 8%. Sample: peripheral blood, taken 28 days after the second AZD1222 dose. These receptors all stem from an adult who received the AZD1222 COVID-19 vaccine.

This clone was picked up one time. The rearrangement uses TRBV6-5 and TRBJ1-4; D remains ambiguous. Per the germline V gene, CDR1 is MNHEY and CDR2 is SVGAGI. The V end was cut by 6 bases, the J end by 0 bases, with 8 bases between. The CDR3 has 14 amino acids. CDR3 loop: CASRDGSTNEKLFF. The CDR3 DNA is TGTGCCAGCAGGGACGGATCAACTAATGAAAAACTGTTTTTT.

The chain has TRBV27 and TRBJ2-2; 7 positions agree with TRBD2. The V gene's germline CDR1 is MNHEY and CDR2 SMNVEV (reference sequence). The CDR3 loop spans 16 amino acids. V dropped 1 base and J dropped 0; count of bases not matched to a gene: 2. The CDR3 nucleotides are TGTGCCAGCAGTTTATGGGGGGGACCGAACACCGGGGAGCTGTTTTTT. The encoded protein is CASSLWGGPNTGELFF.

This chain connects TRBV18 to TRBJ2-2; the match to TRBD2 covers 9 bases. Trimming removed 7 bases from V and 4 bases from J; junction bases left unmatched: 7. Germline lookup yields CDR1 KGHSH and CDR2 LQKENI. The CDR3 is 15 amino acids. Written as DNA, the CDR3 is TGTGCCAGCTACCGGTTAGCGGGAGTCACCGGGGAGCTGTTTTTT. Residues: CASYRLAGVTGELFF. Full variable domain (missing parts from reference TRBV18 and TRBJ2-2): NAGVMQNPRHLVRRRGQEARLRCSPMKGHSHVYWYRQLPEEGLKFMVYLQKENIIDESGMPKERFSAEFPKEGPSILRIQQVVRGDSAAYFCASYRLAGVTGELFFGEGSRLTVL.

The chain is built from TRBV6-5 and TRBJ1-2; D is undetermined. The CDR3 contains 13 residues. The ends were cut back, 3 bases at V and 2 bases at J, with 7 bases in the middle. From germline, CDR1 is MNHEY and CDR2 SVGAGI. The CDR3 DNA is TGTGCCAGCAGTTATGGCAGGAACTATGGCTACACCTTC. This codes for CASSYGRNYGYTF.

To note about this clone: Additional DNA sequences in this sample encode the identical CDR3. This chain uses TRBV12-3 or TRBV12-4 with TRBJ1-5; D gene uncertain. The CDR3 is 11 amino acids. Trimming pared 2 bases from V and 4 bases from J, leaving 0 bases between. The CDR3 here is CASSLNQPQHF. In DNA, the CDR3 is TGTGCCAGCAGTTTAAATCAGCCCCAGCATTTT.